Following are 25 T cell receptor beta chains from one sample sequenced in a study of T cells in localized non-small cell lung cancer. Method: immunoSEQ multiplex PCR; TCRdb's copy keeps in-frame clones and lacks some. Of about 22,000 clones in the sample, about 85% were seen once. The source was PBMCs, collected before any cancer treatment. The source of these receptors is a man aged 40-75 years with stage II squamous cell lung carcinoma.

This clone is a singleton in its sample. The chain employs TRBV28 and TRBJ2-1; 7 bases map to TRBD1. The germline CDR1 and CDR2 sequences are MDHEN and SYDVKM. The CDR3 is 12 amino acids. CDR3 region: CATGAHYNEQFF. CDR3 DNA: TGTGCTACAGGGGCGCACTACAATGAGCAGTTCTTC.

Remarks on this clone: Additional DNA sequences in this sample encode the identical CDR3. This chain connects TRBV7-3 to TRBJ2-7, with 10 bases identical to TRBD2. The trim removed 2 bases at V and 6 bases at J, leaving 4 bases unmatched. CDR3 length equals 14 residues. The germline CDR1 and CDR2 sequences are SGHTA and FQGTGA. CDR3: CASSLGAGGPEQYF. In nucleotides, the CDR3 is TGTGCCAGCAGCTTAGGAGCGGGAGGGCCCGAGCAGTACTTC.

The rearrangement uses TRBV6-6 and TRBJ1-1; 7 bases map to TRBD1. V shed 5 bases, J shed 4 bases, and the junction held 7 bases outside the gene matches. Per germline, CDR1 MNHNY and CDR2 SVGAGI (reference sequence). The CDR3 spans 14 residues. The CDR3 reads CASSLQGGLTEAFF. CDR3 sequence (DNA): TGTGCCAGCAGTCTTCAGGGGGGGCTCACTGAAGCTTTCTTT.

J is TRBJ2-5 and V is TRBV5-1, with a possible D match to TRBD2 (6 bases). The CDR3 runs 16 residues. CDR1 is SGHRS and CDR2 is YFSETQ in the germline V gene. The ends were cut back, 1 base at V and 2 bases at J, with 15 bases in the middle. CDR3 coding DNA: TGCGCCAGCAGCTTGAGTCTAACTAGCAATCAAGAGACCCAGTACTTC. Translating gives CASSLSLTSNQETQYF. Using reference TRBV5-1 and TRBJ2-5 for the parts outside the CDR3, the full variable domain is KAGVTQTPRYLIKTRGQQVTLSCSPISGHRSVSWYQQTPGQGLQFLFEYFSETQRNKGNFPGRFSGRQFSNSRSEMNVSTLELGDSALYLCASSLSLTSNQETQYFGPGTRLLVL.

V and J are TRBV5-1 and TRBJ2-3; D is perhaps TRBD2 (6 bases). CDR1 is SGHRS, CDR2 YFSETQ, per germline. Trimming left V 4 bases short and J 2 bases short, with 11 bases between. The CDR3 has 14 amino acids. In DNA, the CDR3 is TGCGCCAGCAGCCCCGGACTAATCACAGATACGCAGTATTTT. It is translated as CASSPGLITDTQYF.

Here the CDR3 reads CASSEGEYTF. The CDR3 coding sequence is TGCGCCAGCAGTGAGGGGGAGTACACCTTC. This sequence joins TRBV10-1 and TRBJ1-2; unclear D gene. Germline V gene lookup returns CDR1 WNHNN and CDR2 SYGVQD (reference sequence). The CDR3 sequence is 10 residues long. The germline V and J ends were trimmed by 2 bases and 11 bases, with 6 bases remaining between them.

The chain combines TRBV2 with TRBJ2-1, with 9 nucleotides matching TRBD2. The CDR3 extends over 17 amino acids. Per the germline V gene, CDR1 is SNHLY and CDR2 is FYNNEI. The trim removed 2 bases at V and 2 bases at J, leaving 7 bases unmatched. The CDR3 region has the DNA TGTGCCAGCAGTGAATTCGGTGGCGGGGGGGCCTACAATGAGCAGTTCTTC. It yields the protein CASSEFGGGGAYNEQFF.

The rearrangement joins TRBV11-2 to TRBJ2-3; TRBD2 matches at 7 bases. V shed 1 base and J 2 bases; nucleotides not matched to a gene: 6. Germline V gives CDR1 SGHAT, CDR2 FQNNGV. The CDR3 consists of 16 residues. The CDR3 DNA follows: TGTGCCAGCAGCTTAGGGGGAAGCGGGGCCACAGATACGCAGTATTTT. Its protein product is CASSLGGSGATDTQYF.

This rearrangement joins TRBV7-9 to TRBJ1-5; D remains ambiguous. CDR3 length: 14 residues. Trimming pared 1 base from V and 7 bases from J, leaving 11 bases between. Germline-derived CDR1 and CDR2 are SEHNR and FQNEAQ (reference sequence). The CDR3: CASSLGWEGQPQHF. CDR3 DNA: TGTGCCAGCAGCTTAGGATGGGAGGGCCAGCCCCAGCATTTT.

The chain links TRBV11-3 to TRBJ2-5, with D uncertain. The end of the DNA aligns better with TRBJ2-7, so the J call may be wrong. Germline V gene lookup returns CDR1 SGHNT and CDR2 YENEEA. The CDR3 covers 14 residues. The chain's CDR3 is CASSRAGPPNEQYF. CDR3 bases: TGTGCCAGCAGCCGAGCCGGGCCGCCGAACGAGCAGTACTTC.

V is TRBV10-3 and J is TRBJ2-6; no clear D. Deletions cut 3 bases from V and 4 bases from J, with 7 bases between. The CDR3 is made up of 14 amino acids. Germline CDR1 is ENHRY and CDR2 is SYGVKD. The CDR3 region is CAISDGQGANVLTF. The DNA for the CDR3 is TGTGCCATCAGTGACGGCCAAGGGGCCAACGTCCTGACTTTC.

This clone was observed a single time. The V gene is TRBV18, the J gene TRBJ1-5; D is perhaps TRBD1 (6 bases). CDR3 length: 14 residues. Germline V gene sequence: CDR1 KGHSH, CDR2 LQKENI. V lost 3 bases and J 7 bases, leaving 13 bases between the germline ends. This chain's CDR3 is CASSPGGRGQPQHF. As DNA, the CDR3 is TGTGCCAGCTCACCCGGGGGCAGGGGCCAGCCCCAGCATTTT. Together with reference TRBV18 and TRBJ1-5, the CDR3 gives the full variable domain: NAGVMQNPRHLVRRRGQEARLRCSPMKGHSHVYWYRQLPEEGLKFMVYLQKENIIDESGMPKERFSAEFPKEGPSILRIQQVVRGDSAAYFCASSPGGRGQPQHFGDGTRLSIL.

The chain is built from TRBV5-6 and TRBJ2-7; D may be TRBD2 (6 bases). V was shortened by 1 base and J by 3 bases, with 11 bases between the two germline ends. The length of the CDR3 is 14 residues. The V gene's germline CDR1 is SGHDT and CDR2 YYEEEE. Here the CDR3 DNA reads TGTGCCAGCAGCTTGTGGAGGGGAGGCTACGAGCAGTACTTC. This codes for CASSLWRGGYEQYF.

V and J are TRBV4-1 and TRBJ1-4, with D possibly being TRBD1 (5 bases). Germline-derived CDR1 and CDR2 are MGHRA and YSYEKL. With 3 bases removed from V and 8 bases from J, the gap between germline ends came to 16 bases. The CDR3 has 15 residues. CDR3 coding DNA: TGCGCCAGCAGCCAGAAGGGGAGCTCAGGAGAAAAACTGTTTTTT. Its protein product is CASSQKGSSGEKLFF.

In the case of this clone: The junction departs from germline at one end; a sequencing error may be responsible. This chain connects TRBV13 to TRBJ2-5; D assignment may be TRBD1 or TRBD2 (5 bases each). The CDR3 totals 13 residues. The germline V gene has CDR1 PRHDT and CDR2 FYEKMQ (reference sequence). The CDR3 region has the DNA TGTGCCAGCAGCCGGGGCAGTCAAGGGACCCAGTACTTC. Translating it yields CASSRGSQGTQYF.

This clone was picked up one time. This rearrangement joins TRBV18 to TRBJ2-3; D gene unclear. V was pared by 3 bases and J by 6 bases, with 13 bases between. The CDR3 covers 14 residues. Germline V gene sequence: CDR1 KGHSH, CDR2 LQKENI. CDR3 DNA sequence: TGTGCCAGCTCACCCTCACTTTTTTCCGATACGCAGTATTTT. Protein sequence: CASSPSLFSDTQYF.

The V and J genes are TRBV19 and TRBJ2-7, with D unresolved. The germline gives CDR1 LNHDA, CDR2 SQIVND (reference sequence). The CDR3 spans 13 residues. V was cut by 5 bases and J by 4 bases, with 12 bases left in between. The CDR3 nucleotides read TGTGCCAGTAGTCCAACCCACGCGTACGAGCAGTACTTC. Its protein product is CASSPTHAYEQYF.

The table lists this clone with a few counts. This chain uses TRBV2 with TRBJ1-2, with TRBD1 identical over 7 bases. Trimming took 2 bases from V and 6 from J; bases not matched to a gene: 0. This CDR3 is built from 12 residues. The germline V gene encodes CDR1 SNHLY and CDR2 FYNNEI. The DNA for the CDR3 is TGTGCCAGCAGTGAACAGGGGGATGGCTACACCTTC. This translates into CASSEQGDGYTF.

In its sample, this clone was seen a few times. V and J are TRBV6-5 and TRBJ2-7; D unclear. The CDR3 runs 11 residues. V was cut by 5 bases and J by 4 bases, with 6 bases left in between. Germline CDR1 is MNHEY and CDR2 is SVGAGI. The CDR3 here is CASSNYYEQYF. The DNA for the CDR3 is TGTGCCAGCAGTAACTATTACGAGCAGTACTTC.

The rearrangement joins TRBV2 to TRBJ1-4; D is unresolved. Trimming pared 3 bases from V and 7 bases from J, leaving 15 bases between. The CDR3 length is 15 residues. Germline V lookup: CDR1 SNHLY, CDR2 FYNNEI. The CDR3 reads CASSDFKQEVEKLFF. The CDR3 region has the DNA TGTGCCAGCAGTGATTTTAAGCAAGAAGTTGAAAAACTGTTTTTT.

A few counts support this clone. The chain links TRBV2 to TRBJ1-1; D perhaps matches TRBD1 (5 bases). Germline V gene lookup returns CDR1 SNHLY and CDR2 FYNNEI. CDR3 length: 13 residues. The V gene lost 7 bases and the J gene lost 4 bases, with 13 bases spanning the gap. For the CDR3, the DNA is TGTGCCAGCAAATTTCAGGGAATCACTGAAGCTTTCTTT. Amino acid sequence: CASKFQGITEAFF.

The CDR3 DNA reads as TGTGCCAGCAGCTTAGCTACAGCTTTTGTCCACGAGCAGTACTTC. Protein sequence: CASSLATAFVHEQYF. The V call is TRBV7-9, the J call TRBJ2-7, with unresolved D. Germline V lookup: CDR1 SEHNR, CDR2 FQNEAQ (reference sequence). The CDR3 runs to 15 residues. Trimming took 0 bases from V and 5 from J, leaving 14 bases between them.

The rearrangement links TRBV13 to TRBJ2-3; tentative D call: TRBD2 (5 bases). This CDR3 region has 15 residues. The ends were cut back, 4 bases at V and 0 bases at J, with 11 bases in the middle. CDR1 is PRHDT and CDR2 is FYEKMQ in the germline V gene (reference sequence). CDR3 nucleotide sequence: TGTGCCAGCAGCTCCCGAGGCGGGAGCACAGATACGCAGTATTTT. Translated, it gives CASSSRGGSTDTQYF. The full variable domain, with the rest looked up from reference TRBV13 and TRBJ2-3, is AAGVIQSPRHLIKEKRETATLKCYPIPRHDTVYWYQQGPGQDPQFLISFYEKMQSDKGSIPDRFSAQQFSDYHSELNMSSLELGDSALYFCASSSRGGSTDTQYFGPGTRLTVL.

In DNA form, the CDR3 reads TGTGCCAGCAGCACCCTCCCGGGGGACTACAATGAGCAGTTCTTC. Encoded protein: CASSTLPGDYNEQFF. The V call is TRBV5-6, the J call TRBJ2-1; TRBD2 is a possible D gene (6 bases). Trimming stripped 4 bases from V and 3 bases from J, with 14 bases between. There are 15 residues in the CDR3. The V gene's germline CDR1 is SGHDT and CDR2 YYEEEE.

The chain combines TRBV6-5 with TRBJ1-6; D unclear. The CDR3 sequence is 16 residues long. The V gene's germline CDR1 is MNHEY and CDR2 SVGAGI. V lost 2 bases, J lost 2 bases, and 10 bases lay in between. The CDR3: CASSYDPTAYNSPLHF. The CDR3 nucleotides are TGTGCCAGCAGTTACGACCCAACGGCCTATAATTCACCCCTCCACTTT.